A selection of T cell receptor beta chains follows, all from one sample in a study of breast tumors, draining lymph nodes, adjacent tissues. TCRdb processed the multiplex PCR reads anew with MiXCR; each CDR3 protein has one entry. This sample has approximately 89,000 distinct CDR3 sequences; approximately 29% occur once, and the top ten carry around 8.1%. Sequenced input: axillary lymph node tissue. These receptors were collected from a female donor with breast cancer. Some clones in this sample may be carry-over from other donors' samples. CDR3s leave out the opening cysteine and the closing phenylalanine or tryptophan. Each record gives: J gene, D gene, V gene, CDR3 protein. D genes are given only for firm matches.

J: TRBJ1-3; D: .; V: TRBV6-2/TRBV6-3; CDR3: ASSYSTAGNTIY
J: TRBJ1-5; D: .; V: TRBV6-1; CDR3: ASSTDNQPQH
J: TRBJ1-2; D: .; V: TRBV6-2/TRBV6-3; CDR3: ANSYFRGLVDGYA
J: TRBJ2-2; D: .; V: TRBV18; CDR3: ASSPRTGELF
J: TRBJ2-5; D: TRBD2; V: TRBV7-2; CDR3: ASSHGSGGAVQETQY
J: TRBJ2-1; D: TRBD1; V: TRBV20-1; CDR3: SAGAGQGGGEQF
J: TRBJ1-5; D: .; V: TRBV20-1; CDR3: SASQTDNQPQH
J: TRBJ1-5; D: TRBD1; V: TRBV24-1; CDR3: ATHLGQGGNQPQH
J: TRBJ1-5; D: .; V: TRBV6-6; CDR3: ASRRDEVSGGLRAVLRAGHQH
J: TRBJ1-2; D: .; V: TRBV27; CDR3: ASRVGRGYGYA
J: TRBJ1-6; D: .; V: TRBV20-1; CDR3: SARESGNSPLH
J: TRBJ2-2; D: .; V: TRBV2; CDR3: ASSARATELF
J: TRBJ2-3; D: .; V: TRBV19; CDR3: ASKRERHTDTQY
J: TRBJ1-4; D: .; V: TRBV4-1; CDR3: ASSRNRVNEKLF
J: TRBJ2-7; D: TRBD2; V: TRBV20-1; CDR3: SASALAGGTYEQY
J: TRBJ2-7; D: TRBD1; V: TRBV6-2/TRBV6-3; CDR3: ASRAGTGRYEQY
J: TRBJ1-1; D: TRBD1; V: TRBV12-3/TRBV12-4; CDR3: ASSLDRENTEAS
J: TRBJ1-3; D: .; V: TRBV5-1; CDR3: ASSLEGPGTIY
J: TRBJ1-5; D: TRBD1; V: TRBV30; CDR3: AWDREGQPQH
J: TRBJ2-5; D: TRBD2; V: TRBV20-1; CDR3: SARRLAGNQETQY
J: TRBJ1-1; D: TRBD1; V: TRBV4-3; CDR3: ASSPDRGNTEAF
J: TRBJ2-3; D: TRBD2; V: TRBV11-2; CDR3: ASTSGSGSHTQY
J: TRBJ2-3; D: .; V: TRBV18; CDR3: ASSPPPPTTDTQY
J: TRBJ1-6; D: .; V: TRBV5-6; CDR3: ASSPNTGSSPLH
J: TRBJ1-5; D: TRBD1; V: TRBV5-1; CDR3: ASSVQGDGNQPQH
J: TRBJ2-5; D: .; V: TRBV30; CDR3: AWNFYGAGMETQY
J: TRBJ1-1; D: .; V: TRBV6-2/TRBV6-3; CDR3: ASSERDNLNTEAF
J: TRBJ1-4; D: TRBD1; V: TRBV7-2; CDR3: ASSSRDRGGTNEKLF
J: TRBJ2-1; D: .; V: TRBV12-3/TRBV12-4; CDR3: ASSLAGSRGEQF
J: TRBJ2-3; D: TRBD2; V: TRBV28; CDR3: ASSLSGSWPGSTDTQY
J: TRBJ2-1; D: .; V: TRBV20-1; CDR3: SASEQDLVRNEQF
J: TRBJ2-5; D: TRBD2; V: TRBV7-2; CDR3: ASSFREGQETQY
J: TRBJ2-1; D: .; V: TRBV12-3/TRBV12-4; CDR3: ASSFVGLRYEQF
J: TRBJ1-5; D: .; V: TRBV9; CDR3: ASSVAVAQETQH
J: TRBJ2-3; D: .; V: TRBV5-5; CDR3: ASSLGWGDTQY
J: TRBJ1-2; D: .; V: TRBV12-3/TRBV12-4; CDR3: ASSFGRDYGYT
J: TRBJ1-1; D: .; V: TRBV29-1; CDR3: SVGGPGVNTEAF
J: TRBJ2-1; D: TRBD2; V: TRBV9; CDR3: ASSPGGGASYNEQF
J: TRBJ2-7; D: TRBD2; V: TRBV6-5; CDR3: ASREGLAVSYEQY
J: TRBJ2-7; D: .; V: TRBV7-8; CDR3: ASSPDQTYEQY
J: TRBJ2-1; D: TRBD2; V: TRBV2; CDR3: ASNGLAGENEQF
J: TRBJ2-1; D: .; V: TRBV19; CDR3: ASSLRGRDEQF
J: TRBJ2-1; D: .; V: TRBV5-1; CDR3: ASGRTRNEQF
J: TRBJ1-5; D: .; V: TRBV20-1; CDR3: SVSRGSNQPQH
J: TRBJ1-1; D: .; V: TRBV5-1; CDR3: ASSDGGRSEAF
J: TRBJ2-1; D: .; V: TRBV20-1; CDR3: SARAKGREQF
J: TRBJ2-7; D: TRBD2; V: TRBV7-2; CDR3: ASSSDGASGSYEQY
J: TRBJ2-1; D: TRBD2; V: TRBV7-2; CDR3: ASSRDYVSNEQF
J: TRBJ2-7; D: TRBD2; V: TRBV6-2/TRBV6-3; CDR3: ASSNSGRASYEQY
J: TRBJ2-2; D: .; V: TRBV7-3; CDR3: ASSAGPNTGELF
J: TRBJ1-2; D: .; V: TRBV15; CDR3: ATSRSSSFYT